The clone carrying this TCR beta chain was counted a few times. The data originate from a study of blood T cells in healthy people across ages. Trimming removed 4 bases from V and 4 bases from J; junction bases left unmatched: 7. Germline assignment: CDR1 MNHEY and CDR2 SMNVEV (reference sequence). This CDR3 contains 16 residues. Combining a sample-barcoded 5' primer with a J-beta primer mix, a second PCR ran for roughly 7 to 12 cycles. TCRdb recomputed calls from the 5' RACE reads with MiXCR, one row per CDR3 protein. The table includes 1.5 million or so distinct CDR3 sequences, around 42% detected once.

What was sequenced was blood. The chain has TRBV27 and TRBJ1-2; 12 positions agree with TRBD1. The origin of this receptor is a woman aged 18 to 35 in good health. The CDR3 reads CASSYSGTGGLYGYTF. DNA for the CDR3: TGTGCCAGCAGTTACTCCGGGACAGGGGGCCTCTATGGCTACACCTTC.